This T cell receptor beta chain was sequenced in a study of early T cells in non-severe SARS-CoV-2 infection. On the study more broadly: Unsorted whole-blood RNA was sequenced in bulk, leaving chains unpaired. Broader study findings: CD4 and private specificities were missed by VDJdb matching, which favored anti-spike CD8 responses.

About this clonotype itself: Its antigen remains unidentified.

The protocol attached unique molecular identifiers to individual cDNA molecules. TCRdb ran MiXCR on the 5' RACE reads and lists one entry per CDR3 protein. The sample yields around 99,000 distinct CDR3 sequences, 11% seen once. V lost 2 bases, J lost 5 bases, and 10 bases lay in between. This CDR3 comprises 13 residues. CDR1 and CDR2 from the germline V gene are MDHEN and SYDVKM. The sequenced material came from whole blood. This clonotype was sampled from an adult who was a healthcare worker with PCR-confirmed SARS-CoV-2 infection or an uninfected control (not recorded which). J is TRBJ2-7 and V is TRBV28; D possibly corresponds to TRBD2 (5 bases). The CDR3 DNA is TGTGCCAGCAGTTTAGAGTGGGGAGACGAGCAGTACTTC. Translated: CASSLEWGDEQYF.